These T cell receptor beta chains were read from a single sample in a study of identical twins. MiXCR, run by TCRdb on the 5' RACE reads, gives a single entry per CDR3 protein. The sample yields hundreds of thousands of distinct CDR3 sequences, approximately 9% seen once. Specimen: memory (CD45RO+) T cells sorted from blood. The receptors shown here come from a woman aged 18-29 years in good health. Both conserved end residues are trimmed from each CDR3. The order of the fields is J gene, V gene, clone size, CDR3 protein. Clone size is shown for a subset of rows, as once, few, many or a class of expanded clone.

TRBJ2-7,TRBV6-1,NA,ASMETSGSYEQY
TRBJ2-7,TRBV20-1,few,SATVGGVGHEQY
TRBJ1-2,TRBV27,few,ASREAGGVGYGYT
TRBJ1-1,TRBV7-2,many,ASSLRRGTEAF
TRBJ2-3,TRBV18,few,ASSPPGLATDTQY
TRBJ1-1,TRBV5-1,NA,ASSVNGQLNTEAF
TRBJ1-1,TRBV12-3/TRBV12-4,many,ASNPGQGTGGTEAF
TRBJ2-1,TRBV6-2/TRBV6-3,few,ASRQSPGLAGGSYNEQF
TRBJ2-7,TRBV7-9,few,ASSTGGLYEQY
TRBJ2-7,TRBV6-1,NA,ASSHQTSNQGYEQY
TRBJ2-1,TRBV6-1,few,ASSPRLGGTGEQF
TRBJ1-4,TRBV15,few,ATSRDGNEKLF
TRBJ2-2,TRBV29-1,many,SVGAGWAMAGELF
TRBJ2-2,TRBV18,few,ASSPRAGVDTGELF
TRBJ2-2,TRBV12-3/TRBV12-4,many,ASARGGNTGELF
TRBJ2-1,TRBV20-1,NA,SAPRVSSYNEQF
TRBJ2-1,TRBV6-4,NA,ASSLSGGTGNEQF
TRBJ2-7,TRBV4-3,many,ASSQDRASSYEQY
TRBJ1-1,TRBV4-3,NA,ASSQDRFGSQD
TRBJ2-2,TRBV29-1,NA,SALPASHTGELF
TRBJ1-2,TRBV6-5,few,ASSYATGGGIGYT
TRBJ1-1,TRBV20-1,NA,SAVRYNTEAF
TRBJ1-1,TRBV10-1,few,ASSPMSNTEAF
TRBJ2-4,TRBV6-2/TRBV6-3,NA,ASSSAGGKAKNIQY
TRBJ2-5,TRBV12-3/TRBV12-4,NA,ASSPGLGESQY
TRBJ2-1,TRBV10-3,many,AISEGLGRNEQF
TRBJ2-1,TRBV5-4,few,ASSFGQMVYNEQF
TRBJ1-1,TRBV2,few,ASVLGTEAF
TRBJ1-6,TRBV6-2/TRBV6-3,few,ASSYYSGNSPLH
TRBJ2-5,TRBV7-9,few,ASSHVDSFGQTQY
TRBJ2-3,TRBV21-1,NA,ASSNRGEKSTDTQY
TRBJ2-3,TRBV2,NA,ASSEGVGWVYTQY
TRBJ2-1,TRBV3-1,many,ASSPAGTSGARGGEQF
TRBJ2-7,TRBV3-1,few,ASRKGGRSSYEQY
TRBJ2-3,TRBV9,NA,ASSPPGTSGTDTQY
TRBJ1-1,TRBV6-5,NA,ASSYSPDRWGTRRAEAF
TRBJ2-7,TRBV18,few,ASSPMSYEQY
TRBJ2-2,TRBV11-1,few,ASSLVSGALSRNTGELF
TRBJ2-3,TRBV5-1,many,ASSLEDSPYSTDTQY
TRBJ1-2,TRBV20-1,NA,SARDSWGYYGYT
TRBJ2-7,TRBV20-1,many,SATGTSGNSYEQY
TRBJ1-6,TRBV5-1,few,ASRLSGTPDNSPLH